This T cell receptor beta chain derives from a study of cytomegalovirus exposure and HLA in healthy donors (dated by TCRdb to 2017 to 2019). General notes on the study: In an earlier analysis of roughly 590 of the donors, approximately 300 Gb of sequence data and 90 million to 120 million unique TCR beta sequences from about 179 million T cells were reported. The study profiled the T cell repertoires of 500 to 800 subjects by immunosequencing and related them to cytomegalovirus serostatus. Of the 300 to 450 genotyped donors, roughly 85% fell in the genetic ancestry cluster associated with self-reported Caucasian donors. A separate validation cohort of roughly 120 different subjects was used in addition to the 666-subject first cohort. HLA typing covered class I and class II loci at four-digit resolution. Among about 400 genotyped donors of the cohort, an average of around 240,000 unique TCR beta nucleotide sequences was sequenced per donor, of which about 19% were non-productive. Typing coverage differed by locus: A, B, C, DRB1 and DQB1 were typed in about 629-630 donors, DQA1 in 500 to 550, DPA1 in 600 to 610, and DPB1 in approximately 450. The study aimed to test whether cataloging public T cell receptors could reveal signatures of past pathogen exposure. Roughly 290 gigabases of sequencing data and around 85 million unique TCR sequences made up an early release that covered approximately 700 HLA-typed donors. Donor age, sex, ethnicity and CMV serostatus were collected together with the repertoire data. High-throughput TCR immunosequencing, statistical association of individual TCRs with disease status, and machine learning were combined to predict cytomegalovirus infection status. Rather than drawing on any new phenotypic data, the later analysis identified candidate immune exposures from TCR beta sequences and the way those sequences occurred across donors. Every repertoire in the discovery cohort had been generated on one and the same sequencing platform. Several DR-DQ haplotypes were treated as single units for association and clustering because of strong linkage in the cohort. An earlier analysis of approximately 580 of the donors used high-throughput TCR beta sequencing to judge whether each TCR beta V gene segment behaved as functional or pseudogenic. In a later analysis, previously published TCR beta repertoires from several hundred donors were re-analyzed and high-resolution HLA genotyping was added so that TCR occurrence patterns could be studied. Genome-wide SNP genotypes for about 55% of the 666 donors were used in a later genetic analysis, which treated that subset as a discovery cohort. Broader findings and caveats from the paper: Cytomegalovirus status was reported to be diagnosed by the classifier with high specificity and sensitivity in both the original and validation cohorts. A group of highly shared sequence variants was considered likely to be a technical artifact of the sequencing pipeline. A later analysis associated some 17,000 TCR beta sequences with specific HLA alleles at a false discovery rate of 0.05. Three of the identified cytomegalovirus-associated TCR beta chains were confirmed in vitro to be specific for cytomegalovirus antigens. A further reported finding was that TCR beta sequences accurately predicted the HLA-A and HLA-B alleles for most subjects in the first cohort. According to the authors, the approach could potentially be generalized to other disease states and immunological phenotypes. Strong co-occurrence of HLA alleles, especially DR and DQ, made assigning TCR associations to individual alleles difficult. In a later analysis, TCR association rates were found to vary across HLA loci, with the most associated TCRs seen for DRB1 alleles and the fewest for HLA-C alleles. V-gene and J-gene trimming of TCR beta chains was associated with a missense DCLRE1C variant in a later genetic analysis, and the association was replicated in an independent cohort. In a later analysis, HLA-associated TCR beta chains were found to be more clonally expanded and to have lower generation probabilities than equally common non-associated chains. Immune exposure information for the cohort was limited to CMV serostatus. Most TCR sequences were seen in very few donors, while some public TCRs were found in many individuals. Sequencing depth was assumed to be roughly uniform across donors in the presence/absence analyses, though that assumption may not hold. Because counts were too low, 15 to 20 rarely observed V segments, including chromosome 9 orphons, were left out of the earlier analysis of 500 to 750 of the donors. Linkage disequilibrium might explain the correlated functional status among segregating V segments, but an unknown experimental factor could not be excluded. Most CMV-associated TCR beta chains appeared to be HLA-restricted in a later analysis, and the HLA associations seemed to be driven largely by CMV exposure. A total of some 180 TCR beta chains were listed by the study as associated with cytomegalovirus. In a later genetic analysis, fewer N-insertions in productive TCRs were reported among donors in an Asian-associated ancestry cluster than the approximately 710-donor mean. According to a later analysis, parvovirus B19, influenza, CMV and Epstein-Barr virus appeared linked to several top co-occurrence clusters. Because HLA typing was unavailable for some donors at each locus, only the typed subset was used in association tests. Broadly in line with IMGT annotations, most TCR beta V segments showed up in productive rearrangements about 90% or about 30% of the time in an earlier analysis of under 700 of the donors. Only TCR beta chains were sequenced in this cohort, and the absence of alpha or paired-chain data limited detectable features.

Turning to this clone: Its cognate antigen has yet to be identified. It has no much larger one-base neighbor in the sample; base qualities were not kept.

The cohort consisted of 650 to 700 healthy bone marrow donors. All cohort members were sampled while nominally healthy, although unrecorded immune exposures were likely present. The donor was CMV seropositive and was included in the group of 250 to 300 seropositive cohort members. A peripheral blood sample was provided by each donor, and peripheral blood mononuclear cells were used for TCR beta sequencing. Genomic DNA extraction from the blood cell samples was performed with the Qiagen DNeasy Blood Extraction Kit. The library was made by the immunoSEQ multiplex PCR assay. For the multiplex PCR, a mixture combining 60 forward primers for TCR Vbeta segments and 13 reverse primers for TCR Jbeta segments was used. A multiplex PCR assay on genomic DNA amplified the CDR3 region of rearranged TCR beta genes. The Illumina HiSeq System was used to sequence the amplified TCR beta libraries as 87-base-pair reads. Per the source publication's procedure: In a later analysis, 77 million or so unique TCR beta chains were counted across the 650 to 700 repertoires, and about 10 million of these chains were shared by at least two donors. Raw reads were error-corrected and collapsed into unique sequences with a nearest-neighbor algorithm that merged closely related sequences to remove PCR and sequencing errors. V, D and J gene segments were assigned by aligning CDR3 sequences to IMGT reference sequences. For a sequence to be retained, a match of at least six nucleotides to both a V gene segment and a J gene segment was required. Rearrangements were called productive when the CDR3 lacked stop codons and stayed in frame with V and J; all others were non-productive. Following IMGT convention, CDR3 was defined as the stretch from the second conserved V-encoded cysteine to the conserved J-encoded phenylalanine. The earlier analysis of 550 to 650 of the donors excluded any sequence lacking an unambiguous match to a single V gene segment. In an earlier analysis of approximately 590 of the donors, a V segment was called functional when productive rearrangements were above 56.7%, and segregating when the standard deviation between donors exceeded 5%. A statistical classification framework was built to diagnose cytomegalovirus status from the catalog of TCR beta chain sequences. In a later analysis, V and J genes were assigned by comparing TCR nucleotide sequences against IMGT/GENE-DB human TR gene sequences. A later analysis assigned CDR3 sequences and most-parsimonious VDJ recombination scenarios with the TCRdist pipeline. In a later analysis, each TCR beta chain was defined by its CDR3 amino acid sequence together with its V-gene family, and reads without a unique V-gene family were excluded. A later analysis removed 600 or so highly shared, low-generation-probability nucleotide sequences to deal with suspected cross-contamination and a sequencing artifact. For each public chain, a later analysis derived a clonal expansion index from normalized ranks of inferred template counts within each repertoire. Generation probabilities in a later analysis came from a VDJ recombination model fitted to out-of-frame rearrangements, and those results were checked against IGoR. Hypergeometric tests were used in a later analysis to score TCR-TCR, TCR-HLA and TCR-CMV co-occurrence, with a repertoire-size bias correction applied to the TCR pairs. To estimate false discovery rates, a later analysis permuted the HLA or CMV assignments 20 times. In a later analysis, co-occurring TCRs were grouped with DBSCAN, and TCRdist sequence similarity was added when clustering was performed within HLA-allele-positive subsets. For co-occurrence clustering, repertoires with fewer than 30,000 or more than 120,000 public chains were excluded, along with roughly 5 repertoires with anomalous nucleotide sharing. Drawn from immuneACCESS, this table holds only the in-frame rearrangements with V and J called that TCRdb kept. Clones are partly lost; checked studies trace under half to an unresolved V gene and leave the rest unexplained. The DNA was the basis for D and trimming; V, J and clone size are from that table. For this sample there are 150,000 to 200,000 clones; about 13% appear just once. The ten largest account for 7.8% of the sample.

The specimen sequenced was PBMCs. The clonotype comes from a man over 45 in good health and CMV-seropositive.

The DNA reads as follows: TGTGCCAGCAGTGAAAACAGGGGCCTCACCGGGGAGCTGTTTTTT. Translated, this is CASSENRGLTGELFF. Recombination joined TRBV6-1 with TRBJ2-2, and 7 junctional nucleotides match TRBD1. CDR1 and CDR2 are read off the germline V gene as MNHNS and SASEGT. Germline trimming: 2 bases from V, 4 bases from J; junction bases outside gene matches: 4. The CDR3 covers 15 residues, taking in both the cysteine and the phenylalanine. The only DNA kept is the CDR3, 45 bases in frame from the first base.